A single sample gave rise to the 9 T cell receptor beta chains below, sequenced in a study of cytotoxic CD8 clonotypes in ibrutinib-treated CLL. Libraries were prepared by immunoSEQ multiplex PCR; TCRdb keeps only in-frame clonotypes and omits some of them. The sample has tens of thousands of clones, around 84% seen once. Sequencing was performed on PBMCs, taken before ibrutinib treatment. Every receptor here comes from a human donor with chronic lymphocytic leukemia.

J is TRBJ1-1 and V is TRBV7-8; D unclear. V dropped 2 bases and J dropped 4 bases, with 20 bases sitting between them. The germline V gene has CDR1 SGHVS and CDR2 FQNEAQ. The CDR3 contains 17 residues. The CDR3 nucleotides are TGTGCCAGCAGCTTAATTATGGGCCAGACACTGGGCACTGAAGCTTTCTTT. Amino acid sequence: CASSLIMGQTLGTEAFF.

The rearrangement uses TRBV6-6 and TRBJ1-1; D possibly corresponds to TRBD1 (5 bases). The V end was cut by 11 bases, the J end by 1 base, with 20 bases between. This CDR3 comprises 15 residues. Germline-derived CDR1 and CDR2 are MNHNY and SVGAGI (reference sequence). CDR3 coding DNA: TGTGCCCTCCCCGTCGGGACGGAACAGAACACTGAAGCTTTCTTT. The encoded protein is CALPVGTEQNTEAFF.

The chain couples TRBV9 to TRBJ2-3; D possibly corresponds to TRBD1 (5 bases). The V gene lost 4 bases and the J gene lost 1 base, with 19 bases spanning the gap. The CDR3 sequence is 17 residues long. Germline V CDR1 and CDR2: SGDLS, YYNGEE. The CDR3 reads CASSTDTDSYGTDTQYF. The CDR3 nucleotides are TGTGCCAGCAGCACCGACACCGACAGTTACGGCACAGATACGCAGTATTTT.

The V gene is TRBV25-1, the J gene TRBJ2-7; D might be TRBD1 (6 bases). Looked up from germline, CDR1 is MGHDK and CDR2 is SYGVNS. The CDR3 totals 15 residues. The V end lost 3 bases, the J end lost 0 bases, and 12 bases lay between the germline ends. CDR3: CASSDITGISYEQYF. CDR3 sequence (DNA): TGTGCCAGCAGTGATATCACAGGGATCTCCTACGAGCAGTACTTC.

This clone was seen once. One end of the junction varies from germline; a read error may be responsible. This chain connects TRBV7-6 to TRBJ1-1; D unclear. CDR3 length equals 13 residues. Per germline, CDR1 SGHVS and CDR2 FNYEAQ. The CDR3, as DNA: TGTGCCAGCAGTTTAGGACGGAACACTGAAGCTTTCTTT. It translates to CASSLGRNTEAFF.

V is TRBV27 and J is TRBJ2-1; 13 bases align to TRBD2. In germline, CDR1 is MNHEY, CDR2 SMNVEV (reference sequence). The CDR3 covers 14 residues. V shed 4 bases, J shed 10 bases, and the junction held 4 bases outside the gene matches. The DNA of the CDR3 is TGTGCCAGCAGTTGGACTAGCGGGAGTGTCGAGCAGTTCTTC. Protein sequence: CASSWTSGSVEQFF.

This chain uses TRBV6-6 with TRBJ2-7, with D perhaps TRBD1 or TRBD2 (5 bases each). The V and J ends lost 5 bases and 7 bases respectively, with 18 bases between them. The CDR3 consists of 14 residues. In germline, CDR1 is MNHNY, CDR2 SVGAGI (reference sequence). The CDR3 coding sequence is TGTGCCAGCAGTCCAGGGAAGACTACGTTAGAGCAGTACTTC. It is translated as CASSPGKTTLEQYF.

The chain links TRBV29-1 to TRBJ2-3, with 7 bases aligning to TRBD2. V lost 3 bases, J lost 6 bases, and 6 bases stayed unmatched. CDR1 SQVTM and CDR2 ANQGSEA come from the germline V gene. This CDR3 comprises 13 residues. The chain's CDR3 is CSVEWEGRDTQYF. CDR3 nucleotide sequence: TGCAGCGTTGAGTGGGAGGGCCGGGATACGCAGTATTTT.

The sample holds a few counts of this clone. The chain combines TRBV7-3 with TRBJ1-5; no clear D. Germline values: CDR1 SGHTA, CDR2 FQGTGA. CDR3 size: 13 residues. The V end was cut by 5 bases, the J end by 1 base, with 6 bases between. The CDR3, as DNA: TGTGCCAGCAGCCCTGACAGCAATCAGCCCCAGCATTTT. Its protein product is CASSPDSNQPQHF.